This TCR beta chain was sequenced in a study of breast tumors, draining lymph nodes, adjacent tissues. The table lists this clonotype with many counts. Its target is not known. Findings and caveats of the study: Tumor TCR diversity was below lymph nodes but above nontumor tissue. Findings are consistent with lymph node origin and intratumoral expansion of most tumor T cells.

TCRdb analysed the multiplex PCR reads with MiXCR anew, one entry per CDR3 protein. Of some 120,000 distinct CDR3 sequences listed, about 20% were seen once; the top ten hold about 3.7%. The CDR3 is made up of 13 amino acids. With 7 bases removed from V and 8 bases from J, the gap between germline ends came to 17 bases. CDR1 and CDR2 (germline): DFQATT, SNEGSKA (reference sequence). Breast cancer patients provided tissue from their axillary draining lymph nodes. This chain connects TRBV20-1 to TRBJ1-4; D gene unclear. This TCR was recovered from a female donor with breast cancer. Some clones in this sample may be carry-over from other donors' samples. The source material was axillary lymph node tissue. CDR3 bases: TGCAGTGGTACGGGGATTGGAGGGGAAAAACTGTTTTTT. The encoded protein is CSGTGIGGEKLFF.